The subject of this entry is one T cell receptor (beta chain). The people who gave samples were healthy Caucasians from Russia, aged about 6 to 100. Primers used in a second PCR of roughly 6 to 11 cycles were a sample-barcoded 5' primer and a J-beta primer mix. TCRdb independently ran MiXCR on the 5' RACE reads; one entry per CDR3 protein. The data hold 800,000 or so distinct CDR3 sequences, with approximately 67% observed a single time. The CDR3 loop spans 17 amino acids. The germline V gene encodes CDR1 SGHRS and CDR2 YFSETQ. V gave up 5 bases and J gave up 1 base, with 16 bases separating them. The sample belongs to a study of blood T cells in healthy people across ages.

The sequenced material came from blood. The gene calls are TRBV5-1 and TRBJ2-6; D is uncertain. The sequence was collected from a young man in good health. The DNA of the CDR3 is TGCGCCAGCAGGCATGAGACGATAGTGTCTGGGGCCAACGTCCTGACTTTC. The encoded protein is CASRHETIVSGANVLTF.